This T cell receptor beta chain came from a study of cytomegalovirus exposure and HLA in healthy donors. A multiplex PCR was run with 60 Vbeta primers and 13 Jbeta primers. Data came from immunoSEQ multiplex PCR; TCRdb stores just in-frame clones and leaves some out. The sample's table shows more than 95,000 clones. CDR3 length equals 14 residues. The V segment lost 11 bases and the J segment 0 bases; nucleotides outside the gene matches: 4. Germline V gives CDR1 MDHEN, CDR2 SYDVKM. Sequenced sample: PBMCs. The chain carries TRBV28 and TRBJ2-2; 9 bases are shared with TRBD1. The TCR sequence derives from a man aged 35-49 years in good health and CMV-seronegative. The DNA of the CDR3 is TGTGCCCACAACAGGGGGCCGAACACCGGGGAGCTGTTTTTT. Protein product: CAHNRGPNTGELFF.